The rows below give T cell receptor beta chains drawn from one sample of a study of TIL therapy for anti-PD-1-resistant metastatic lung cancer. The assay was immunoSEQ multiplex PCR, and TCRdb's table has in-frame clones only and misses some. The data hold tens of thousands of clones, with just over 70% observed a single time. This material consisted of tumor tissue, taken at baseline. The receptors here all came from a person aged 25 to 80 with non-small cell lung cancer. Each CDR3 is given with its conserved first and last residue. Each record gives: CDR3 length, J gene, V gene, clone size, CDR3 protein. Clone size is stated in some rows and not others, as once, few, many or a class when expanded.

length: 14; J: TRBJ1-2; V: TRBV28; size: -; CDR3: CASSFRGQVPGYTF
length: 15; J: TRBJ2-1; V: TRBV27; size: -; CDR3: CASSLPGLATNEQFF
length: 15; J: TRBJ2-4; V: TRBV18; size: few; CDR3: CASSHREQSGNIQYF
length: 15; J: TRBJ2-7; V: TRBV7-6; size: few; CDR3: CASSPLPGSSYEQYF
length: 15; J: TRBJ2-1; V: TRBV5-4; size: -; CDR3: CACGTSVGSYNEQFF
length: 12; J: TRBJ2-1; V: TRBV15; size: -; CDR3: CATSRNDNEQFF
length: 15; J: TRBJ2-4; V: TRBV19; size: few; CDR3: CASSMVLVAKNIQYF
length: 15; J: TRBJ2-1; V: TRBV4-2; size: once; CDR3: CASSQERGGYNEQFF
length: 13; J: TRBJ2-7; V: TRBV10-2; size: -; CDR3: CASSTGSSSEQYF
length: 10; J: TRBJ1-2; V: TRBV29-1; size: -; CDR3: CSVGVYGYTF
length: 14; J: TRBJ2-1; V: TRBV19; size: -; CDR3: CASSISTARNEQFF
length: 11; J: TRBJ2-5; V: TRBV11-2; size: -; CDR3: CASNLHETQYF
length: 16; J: TRBJ2-7; V: TRBV9; size: few; CDR3: CASSVGPDRGAYEQYF
length: 15; J: TRBJ2-7; V: TRBV6-1; size: -; CDR3: CASSISRDGTYEQYF
length: 15; J: TRBJ1-2; V: TRBV10-3; size: -; CDR3: CAISESRGLDYGYTF
length: 15; J: TRBJ2-3; V: TRBV19; size: -; CDR3: CASSLGGASTDTQYF
length: 15; J: TRBJ2-5; V: TRBV11-3; size: -; CDR3: CASSSGTSGGETQYF
length: 18; J: TRBJ2-3; V: TRBV29-1; size: -; CDR3: CSVETSGGGPPSTDTQYF
length: 14; J: TRBJ2-2; V: TRBV5-1; size: many; CDR3: CASSLGLASGELFF
length: 14; J: TRBJ2-7; V: TRBV9; size: -; CDR3: CASSSPGGRYEQYF
length: 14; J: TRBJ2-2; V: TRBV15; size: -; CDR3: CATRFLANTGELFF
length: 15; J: TRBJ1-4; V: TRBV11-2; size: -; CDR3: CASRPGQRDNEKLFF
length: 14; J: TRBJ2-7; V: TRBV5-6; size: -; CDR3: CASSLGQNLYEQYF
length: 14; J: TRBJ1-4; V: TRBV19; size: few; CDR3: CASRGGGVNEKLFF
length: 12; J: TRBJ1-2; V: TRBV9; size: -; CDR3: CASKEESYGYTF
length: 13; J: TRBJ2-1; V: TRBV7-3; size: -; CDR3: CASSLTQVGEQFF